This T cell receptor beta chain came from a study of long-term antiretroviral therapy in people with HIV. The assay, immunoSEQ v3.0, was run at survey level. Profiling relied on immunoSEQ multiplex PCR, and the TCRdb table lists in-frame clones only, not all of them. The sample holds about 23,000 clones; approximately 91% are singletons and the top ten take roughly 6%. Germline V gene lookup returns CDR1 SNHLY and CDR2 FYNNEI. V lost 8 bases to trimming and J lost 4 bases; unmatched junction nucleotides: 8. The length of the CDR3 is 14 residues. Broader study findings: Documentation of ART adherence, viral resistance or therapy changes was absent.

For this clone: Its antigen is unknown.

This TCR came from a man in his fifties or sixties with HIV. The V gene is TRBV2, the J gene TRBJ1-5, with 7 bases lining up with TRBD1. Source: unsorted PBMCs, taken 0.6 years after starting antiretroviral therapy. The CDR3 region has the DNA TGTGCCAGCTCTTCGGGACAGCCTAATCAGCCCCAGCATTTT. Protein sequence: CASSSGQPNQPQHF.